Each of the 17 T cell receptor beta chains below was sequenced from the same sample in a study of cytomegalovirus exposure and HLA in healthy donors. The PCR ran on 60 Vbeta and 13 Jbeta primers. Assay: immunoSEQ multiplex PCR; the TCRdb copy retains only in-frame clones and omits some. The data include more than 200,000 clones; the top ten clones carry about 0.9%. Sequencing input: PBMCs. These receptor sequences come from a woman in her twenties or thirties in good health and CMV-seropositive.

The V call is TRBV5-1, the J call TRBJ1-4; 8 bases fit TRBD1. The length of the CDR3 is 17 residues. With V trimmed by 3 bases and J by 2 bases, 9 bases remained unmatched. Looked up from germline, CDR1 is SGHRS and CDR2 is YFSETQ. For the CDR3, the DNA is TGCGCCAGCAGCTCGACAGGGGACCCTTTCACTAATGAAAAACTGTTTTTT. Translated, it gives CASSSTGDPFTNEKLFF.

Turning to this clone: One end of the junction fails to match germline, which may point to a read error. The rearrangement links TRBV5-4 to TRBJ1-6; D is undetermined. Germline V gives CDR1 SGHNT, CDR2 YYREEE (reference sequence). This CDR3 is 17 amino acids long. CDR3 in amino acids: CANSLDFLSSYNSPLHF. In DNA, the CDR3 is TGTGCCAACAGCTTGGACTTCCTTTCCTCCTATAATTCACCCCTCCACTTT.

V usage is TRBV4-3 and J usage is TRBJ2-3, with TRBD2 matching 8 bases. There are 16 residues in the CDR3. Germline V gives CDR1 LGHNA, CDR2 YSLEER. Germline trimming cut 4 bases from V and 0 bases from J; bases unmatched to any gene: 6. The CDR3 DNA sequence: TGCGCCAGCAGCCCGGGACTAGGGGGGAGCACAGATACGCAGTATTTT. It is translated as CASSPGLGGSTDTQYF.

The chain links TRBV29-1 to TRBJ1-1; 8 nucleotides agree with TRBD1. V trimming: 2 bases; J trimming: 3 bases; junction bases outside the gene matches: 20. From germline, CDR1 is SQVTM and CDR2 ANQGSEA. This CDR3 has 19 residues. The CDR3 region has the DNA TGCAGCGTTGAACCGGAATTCTGGGGACAGGCGGGAGGGCACACTGAAGCTTTCTTT. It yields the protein CSVEPEFWGQAGGHTEAFF. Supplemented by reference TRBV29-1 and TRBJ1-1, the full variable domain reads SAVISQKPSRDICQRGTSLTIQCQVDSQVTMMFWYRQQPGQSLTLIATANQGSEATYESGFVIDKFPISRPNLTFSTLTVSNMSPEDSSIYLCSVEPEFWGQAGGHTEAFFGQGTRLTVV.

The CDR3 DNA reads TGCGCCAGCAGCTTGGAGGGGGTAGCTTTCTTT. Translating it yields CASSLEGVAFF. The rearrangement uses TRBV5-1 and TRBJ1-1; D is perhaps TRBD1 (6 bases). This CDR3 has 11 residues. Germline values: CDR1 SGHRS, CDR2 YFSETQ. The V end lost 0 bases, the J end lost 10 bases, and 7 bases lay between the germline ends. Filled out from reference TRBV5-1 and TRBJ1-1, the complete variable domain reads KAGVTQTPRYLIKTRGQQVTLSCSPISGHRSVSWYQQTPGQGLQFLFEYFSETQRNKGNFPGRFSGRQFSNSRSEMNVSTLELGDSALYLCASSLEGVAFFGQGTRLTVV.

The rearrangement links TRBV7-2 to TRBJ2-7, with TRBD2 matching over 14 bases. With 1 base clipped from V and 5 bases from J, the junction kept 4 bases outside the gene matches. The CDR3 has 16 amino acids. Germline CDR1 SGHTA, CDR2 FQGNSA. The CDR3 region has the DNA TGTGCCAGCAGCTTAGTGGGGACTAGCGGGAGTGACGAGCAGTACTTC. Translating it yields CASSLVGTSGSDEQYF. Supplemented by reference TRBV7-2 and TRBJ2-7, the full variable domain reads GAGVSQSPSNKVTEKGKDVELRCDPISGHTALYWYRQSLGQGLEFLIYFQGNSAPDKSGLPSDRFSAERTGGSVSTLTIQRTQQEDSAVYLCASSLVGTSGSDEQYFGPGTRLTVT.

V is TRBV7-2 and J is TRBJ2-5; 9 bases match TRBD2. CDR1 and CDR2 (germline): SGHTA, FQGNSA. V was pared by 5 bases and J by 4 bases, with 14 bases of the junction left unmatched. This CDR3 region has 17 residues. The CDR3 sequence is CASSPTGSAGGLETQYF. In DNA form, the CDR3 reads TGTGCCAGCAGCCCGACCGGATCGGCGGGAGGGCTAGAGACCCAGTACTTC.

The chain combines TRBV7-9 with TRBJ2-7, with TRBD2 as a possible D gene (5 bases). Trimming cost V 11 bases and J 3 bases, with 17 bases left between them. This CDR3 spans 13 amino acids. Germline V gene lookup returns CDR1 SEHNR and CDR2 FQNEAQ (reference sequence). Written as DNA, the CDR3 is TGTGCCGCTGAGGGCAGAATCATCTACGAGCAGTACTTC. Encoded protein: CAAEGRIIYEQYF.

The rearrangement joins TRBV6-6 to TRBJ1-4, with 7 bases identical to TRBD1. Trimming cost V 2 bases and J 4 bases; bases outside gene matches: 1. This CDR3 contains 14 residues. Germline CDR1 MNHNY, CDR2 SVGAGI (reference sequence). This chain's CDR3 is CASSYDRVNEKLFF. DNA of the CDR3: TGTGCCAGCAGTTACGACAGGGTTAATGAAAAACTGTTTTTT.

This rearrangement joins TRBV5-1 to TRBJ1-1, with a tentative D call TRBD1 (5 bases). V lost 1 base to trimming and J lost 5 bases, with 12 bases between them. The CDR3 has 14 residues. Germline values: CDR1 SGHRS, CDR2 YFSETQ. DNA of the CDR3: TGCGCCAGCAGCTTGCAGGGCGAGACGACTGAAGCTTTCTTT. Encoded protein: CASSLQGETTEAFF.

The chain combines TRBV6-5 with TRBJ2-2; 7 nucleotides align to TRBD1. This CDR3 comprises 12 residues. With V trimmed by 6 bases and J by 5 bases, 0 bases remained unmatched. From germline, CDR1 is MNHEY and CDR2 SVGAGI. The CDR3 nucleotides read TGTGCCAGCAGACAGGGGACCGGGGAGCTGTTTTTT. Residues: CASRQGTGELFF.

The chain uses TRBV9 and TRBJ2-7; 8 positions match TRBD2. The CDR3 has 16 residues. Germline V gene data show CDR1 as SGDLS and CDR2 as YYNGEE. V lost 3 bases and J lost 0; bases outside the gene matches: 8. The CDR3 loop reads CASSGERGPHSYEQYF. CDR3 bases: TGTGCCAGCAGCGGAGAGCGGGGGCCTCACTCCTACGAGCAGTACTTC.

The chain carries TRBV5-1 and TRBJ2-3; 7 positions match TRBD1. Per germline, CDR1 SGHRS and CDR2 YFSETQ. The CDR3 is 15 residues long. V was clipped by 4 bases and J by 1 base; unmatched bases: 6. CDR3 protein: CASSPPDRGTDTQYF. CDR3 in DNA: TGCGCCAGCAGCCCTCCCGACAGGGGCACAGATACGCAGTATTTT.

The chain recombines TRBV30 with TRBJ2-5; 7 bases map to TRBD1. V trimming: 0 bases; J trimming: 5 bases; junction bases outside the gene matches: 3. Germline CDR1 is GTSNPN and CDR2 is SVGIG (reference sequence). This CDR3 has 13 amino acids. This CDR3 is CAWSVQGSETQYF. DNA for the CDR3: TGTGCCTGGAGTGTACAGGGGAGCGAGACCCAGTACTTC.

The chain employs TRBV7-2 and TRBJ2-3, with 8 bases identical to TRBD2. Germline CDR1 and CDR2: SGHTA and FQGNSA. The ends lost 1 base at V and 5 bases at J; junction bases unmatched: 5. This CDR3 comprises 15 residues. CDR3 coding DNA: TGTGCCAGCAGCTTAGGGGGACTAGGGGGAGATACGCAGTATTTT. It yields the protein CASSLGGLGGDTQYF.

In nucleotides, the CDR3 is TGTGCCTGGAGTGTAAGGCGCCTAGCGGGAAACGGCACCGGGGAGCTGTTTTTT. This translates into CAWSVRRLAGNGTGELFF. The chain has TRBV30 and TRBJ2-2, with 9 bases that match TRBD2. J lost 4 bases, V lost 0 bases, and 12 bases had no gene match. The CDR3 runs to 18 residues. CDR1 GTSNPN and CDR2 SVGIG come from the germline V gene (reference sequence).

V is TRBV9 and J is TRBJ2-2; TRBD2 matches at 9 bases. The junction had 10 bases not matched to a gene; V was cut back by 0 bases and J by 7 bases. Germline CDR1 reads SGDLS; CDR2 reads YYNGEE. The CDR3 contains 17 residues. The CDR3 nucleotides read TGTGCCAGCAGCGTAGGCGGCGGGAGGGCCACGGGCGGGGAGCTGTTTTTT. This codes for CASSVGGGRATGGELFF.